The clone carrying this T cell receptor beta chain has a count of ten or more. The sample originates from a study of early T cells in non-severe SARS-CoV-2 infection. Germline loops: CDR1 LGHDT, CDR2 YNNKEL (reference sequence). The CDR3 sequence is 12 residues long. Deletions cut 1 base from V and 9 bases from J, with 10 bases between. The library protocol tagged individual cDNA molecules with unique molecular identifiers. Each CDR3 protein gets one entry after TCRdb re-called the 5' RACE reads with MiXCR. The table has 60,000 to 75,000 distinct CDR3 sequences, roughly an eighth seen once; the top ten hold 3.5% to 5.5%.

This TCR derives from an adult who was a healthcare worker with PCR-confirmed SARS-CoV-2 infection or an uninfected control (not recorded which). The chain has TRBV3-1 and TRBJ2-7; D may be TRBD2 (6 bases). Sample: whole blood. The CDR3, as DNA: TGTGCCAGCAGCCAAGGAGGAGGGAGGCAGTACTTC. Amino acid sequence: CASSQGGGRQYF.